This T cell receptor beta chain was found in a study of blood T cell repertoires in COVID-19 (dated by TCRdb to the early 2020s). Describing the broader study: Samples from collaborators originated in the United States, Italy and Spain and spanned both the acute and convalescent phases of COVID-19. The prospective study material was composed of cDNA or gDNA derived from T cells, B-cell-depleted T cells, or PBMCs. Deeply sampled blood TCRbeta repertoires from subjects exposed to, actively infected with, or recovered from COVID-19 were included in the dataset. The repertoires were released in a freely available public database meant as a resource for research on the immune response to SARS-CoV-2. The samples were drawn from the first 160 participants of the ongoing ImmuneRACE study and from under 1,500 subjects provided by 6 global collaborators. A de-identified subject ID, COVID-19 status, age in years and sex were almost always included in the sample metadata. Where available, HLA class I and class II types were taken from metadata supplied by the sample provider and were not determined by assay-based typing. Overall study results and their limits: Clinical and demographic metadata were provided uncurated, with the amount varying by source and participant.

Ends trimmed: V by 3 bases, J by 6 bases; bases unmatched to a gene: 12. According to the germline V gene, CDR1 reads SGHAT and CDR2 reads FQNNGV. The CDR3 goes from the cysteine to the phenylalanine over 16 residues. CDR3 DNA is the only sequence kept; it has 48 bases, read in frame from the first base. A note on this clone: Its cognate antigen has yet to be identified. No much larger clone exists at a distance of one base, and base qualities are not known.

TCRbeta CDR3 regions were amplified from genomic DNA by means of the immunoSEQ Assay, a bias-controlled multiplex PCR. As for the authors' bioinformatics: The number of nucleated cells in each sample was estimated by amplification of reference gene primers within the assay. To quantify the absolute abundance of each unique TCRbeta CDR3 rearrangement, sequence reads were collapsed and filtered. For each sample, productive Simpson clonality was calculated by taking the square root of Simpson's diversity index across productive rearrangements. The table was pulled from immuneACCESS by TCRdb, which kept in-frame rearrangements only. Such tables lose some clones; where checked, under half of the loss comes from unresolved V genes, and the rest has no known cause. V, J and clone size are those of that table, while D and trimming were read from the DNA. This sample holds 130,000 to 150,000 clones; around nine tenths were observed only once. Together, the top ten hold under 9% of the sample.

Whole blood was collected in K2EDTA tubes by collaborating institutions according to the institutions' own protocols. For TCRbeta analysis, collaborators shipped samples as frozen whole blood, isolated PBMCs, or DNA extracted from either of those sample types. The sample taken for sequencing was peripheral blood. The origin of this receptor is a woman aged 45-65 years with active or convalescent COVID-19. Recombination connected TRBV11-2 to TRBJ2-7; 9 nucleotides in the junction match TRBD1. This receptor carries the CDR3 CASSFGWGTGKVEQYF. The sequence in DNA is TGTGCCAGCAGCTTTGGTTGGGGGACAGGGAAGGTCGAGCAGTACTTC. Joined to the reference TRBV11-2 and TRBJ2-7 proteins, this CDR3 gives the full variable domain: EAGVAQSPRYKIIEKRQSVAFWCNPISGHATLYWYQQILGQGPKLLIQFQNNGVVDDSQLPKDRFSAERLKGVDSTLKIQPAKLEDSAVYLCASSFGWGTGKVEQYFGPGTRLTVT.